The 14 T cell receptor beta chains below all came from one sample that was sequenced in a study of cytomegalovirus exposure and HLA in healthy donors (dated by TCRdb to the late 2010s). Receptor amplification or capture employed the immunoSEQ multiplex PCR assay. A mixture of 60 forward primers for TCR Vbeta segments and 13 reverse primers for TCR Jbeta segments was used in the multiplex PCR. TCRdb's version of the immuneACCESS table is confined to in-frame rearrangements and falls short of the full clone set. An unresolved V gene accounts for under half of the shortfall where checked; the remainder is of unknown origin. Within this sample are 150,000 or so clones, with 75% of them counted one time only. About 2.3% of the sample is in the top ten clones. Sequencing was carried out using PBMCs. The source of these receptors is a female donor in good health and CMV-seronegative.

The J gene is TRBJ1-3, the V gene TRBV19; D remains unclear. The CDR3 length is 14 residues. Deletions cut 5 bases from V and 4 bases from J, with 12 bases between. Germline V gene lookup returns CDR1 LNHDA and CDR2 SQIVND (reference sequence). In DNA, the CDR3 is TGTGCCAGTAGTGAGCGGACTGGGGGAAACACCATATATTTT. Protein: CASSERTGGNTIYF.

This chain links TRBV30 with TRBJ1-4; D unresolved. Germline lookup yields CDR1 GTSNPN and CDR2 SVGIG (reference sequence). The CDR3 totals 8 residues. The chain's CDR3 is CALEGTFF. CDR3 in DNA: TGTGCGTTGGAGGGTACGTTTTTT.

J is TRBJ2-2 and V is TRBV7-8, with 13 nucleotides matching TRBD2. The CDR3 is 18 residues long. In germline, CDR1 is SGHVS, CDR2 FQNEAQ. Trimming removed 4 bases from V and 0 bases from J; junction bases left unmatched: 5. CDR3 region: CASSSRLAGGPNTGELFF. DNA for the CDR3: TGTGCCAGCAGCTCCAGACTAGCGGGGGGCCCGAACACCGGGGAGCTGTTTTTT.

The chain joins TRBV6-1 to TRBJ2-3, with D maybe TRBD1 (6 bases). The CDR3 contains 15 residues. Looked up from germline, CDR1 is MNHNS and CDR2 is SASEGT. Trimming took off 5 bases at V and 1 base at J, with 13 bases between the two ends. The CDR3 spells CASSRQALGTDTQYF. As DNA, the CDR3 is TGTGCCAGCAGTCGACAGGCTTTGGGCACAGATACGCAGTATTTT.

The gene calls are TRBV2 and TRBJ2-7; 9 bases line up with TRBD1. The trim removed 3 bases at V and 3 bases at J, leaving 6 bases unmatched. The CDR3 runs 15 residues. Germline-derived CDR1 and CDR2 are SNHLY and FYNNEI. CDR3 protein: CASSDGGTGFYEQYF. As DNA, the CDR3 is TGTGCCAGCAGTGACGGGGGGACAGGGTTCTACGAGCAGTACTTC.

The gene calls are TRBV9 and TRBJ1-3, with a possible D match to TRBD1 (5 bases). V was clipped by 0 bases and J by 4 bases, with 20 bases between them. The CDR3 sequence is 18 residues long. Germline lookup yields CDR1 SGDLS and CDR2 YYNGEE. CDR3 coding DNA: TGTGCCAGCAGCGTAGCCCCCGTGGCGGGACCCGCCGGAAACACCATATATTTT. Protein: CASSVAPVAGPAGNTIYF.

J is TRBJ1-4 and V is TRBV7-2, with a weak D call TRBD1 (5 bases). CDR1 is SGHTA and CDR2 is FQGNSA in the germline V gene. This CDR3 region has 12 residues. The germline V and J ends were trimmed by 4 bases and 8 bases, with 8 bases remaining between them. CDR3 sequence: CASSSGGEKLFF. CDR3 nucleotide sequence: TGTGCCAGCAGCTCCGGGGGGGAAAAACTGTTTTTT.

The V call is TRBV9, the J call TRBJ2-3; TRBD2 matches 8 bases. After removal of 2 bases from V and 4 bases from J, the junction contained 6 bases not matched to a gene. Germline V gene data show CDR1 as SGDLS and CDR2 as YYNGEE. The CDR3 covers 15 residues. In nucleotides, the CDR3 is TGTGCCAGCAGCGTTGGCGGGGGGCGGCCAGATACGCAGTATTTT. It specifies CASSVGGGRPDTQYF. The variable domain in full, completed from reference TRBV9 and TRBJ2-3, reads DSGVTQTPKHLITATGQRVTLRCSPRSGDLSVYWYQQSLDQGLQFLIQYYNGEERAKGNILERFSAQQFPDLHSELNLSSLELGDSALYFCASSVGGGRPDTQYFGPGTRLTVL.

The J gene is TRBJ2-3, the V gene TRBV6-4, with no clear D. V lost 2 bases to trimming and J lost 2 bases, with 8 bases between them. The CDR3 contains 14 residues. The germline gives CDR1 MRHNA, CDR2 SNTAGT. The CDR3 here is CASSDGRPTDTQYF. As DNA, the CDR3 is TGTGCCAGCAGTGACGGCAGGCCCACAGATACGCAGTATTTT.

CDR3 DNA: TGCGCCAGCAGCCAACTCCTCATCCAGCGGGAGAGGCTCGGCGAGCAGTACTTC. Translating gives CASSQLLIQRERLGEQYF. This rearrangement joins TRBV4-1 to TRBJ2-7; 8 bases line up with TRBD2. There are 18 residues in the CDR3. Trimming cost V 2 bases and J 6 bases; bases outside gene matches: 18. Germline assignment: CDR1 MGHRA and CDR2 YSYEKL.

A few counts support this clone. The rearrangement joins TRBV5-1 to TRBJ2-1, with TRBD1 matching over 8 bases. Germline values: CDR1 SGHRS, CDR2 YFSETQ. J gave up 6 bases and V 4 bases, and 12 bases lay outside the gene matches. The CDR3 spans 16 residues. For the CDR3, the DNA is TGCGCCAGCAGCGTGCTGACAGGGGCGATTTCCAATGAGCAGTTCTTC. Protein: CASSVLTGAISNEQFF.

A few counts support this clone. V and J are TRBV4-2 and TRBJ2-2; 11 bases fit TRBD1. This CDR3 contains 16 residues. The germline gives CDR1 LGHNA, CDR2 YNFKEQ. J gave up 6 bases and V 0 bases, and 3 bases lay outside the gene matches. In nucleotides, the CDR3 is TGTGCCAGCAGCCAAGACGGACAGGGGGCCGCCGGGGAGCTGTTTTTT. It is translated as CASSQDGQGAAGELFF.

This clone has more than one count but fewer than ten. Mismatch with germline at one junction end may stem from a read error. V gene TRBV29-1 combines with J gene TRBJ2-7; 9 bases line up with TRBD2. Per the germline V gene, CDR1 is SQVTM and CDR2 is ANQGSEA. This CDR3 region has 15 residues. DNA for the CDR3: TGCAGCGTCCCGGGACTAGCCCAGAGGCGGTTAGTTCGGAACTTC. It codes for CSVPGLAQRRLVRNF.

The CDR3 here is CASSLPKNNEQFF. The CDR3 DNA reads as TGTGCCAGCAGCTTACCAAAAAACAATGAGCAGTTCTTC. V and J are TRBV7-9 and TRBJ2-1; D unclear. V was trimmed by 2 bases and J by 5 bases, leaving 7 bases between them. Germline lookup yields CDR1 SEHNR and CDR2 FQNEAQ (reference sequence). This CDR3 has 13 residues. The complete variable domain, with remaining parts taken from reference TRBV7-9 and TRBJ2-1, reads DTGVSQNPRHKITKRGQNVTFRCDPISEHNRLYWYRQTLGQGPEFLTYFQNEAQLEKSRLLSDRFSAERPKGSFSTLEIQRTEQGDSAMYLCASSLPKNNEQFFGPGTRLTVL.